This is a list of T cell receptor beta chains from one sample in a study of blood T cell repertoires in COVID-19. TCRdb keeps only in-frame clones here, not all; method: immunoSEQ multiplex PCR. In the table there are tens of thousands of clones, about 86% of which are singletons. Sequenced material: peripheral blood. Receptors were obtained from a human donor in a cohort sampled during active COVID-19. The CDR3 runs from the conserved cysteine through the conserved F or W. D genes are given only for firm matches. Not all rows give a size; the values are once, few, many and, for expanded clones, a class.

v_call,clone_size,d_call,j_call,cdr3_aa,cdr3_nt
TRBV19,.,TRBD1,TRBJ2-7,CASRTGTGDPYEQYF,TGTGCCAGTAGGACCGGGACAGGGGACCCCTACGAGCAGTACTTC
TRBV9,.,TRBD1,TRBJ2-1,CASSVAGQGYNEQFF,TGTGCCAGCAGCGTAGCCGGACAGGGGTACAATGAGCAGTTCTTC
TRBV27,.,.,TRBJ1-6,CASSRQGGRIDSPLHF,TGTGCCAGCTCACGTCAGGGAGGGAGGATAGATTCACCCCTCCACTTT
TRBV7-9,.,.,TRBJ2-5,CASSLVRETQYF,TGTGCCAGCAGCTTAGTCCGGGAGACCCAGTACTTC
TRBV11-2,.,TRBD1,TRBJ1-5,CASSLEAGGQPQHF,TGTGCCAGCAGCTTAGAGGCAGGGGGCCAGCCCCAGCATTTT
TRBV7-9,.,TRBD1,TRBJ2-7,CASSLQQGATYEQYF,TGTGCCAGCAGCTTACAGCAGGGGGCTACCTACGAGCAGTACTTC
TRBV12-3/TRBV12-4,.,TRBD1,TRBJ1-6,CATKQGSNSPLHF,TGTGCCACCAAACAGGGGTCAAATTCACCCCTCCACTTT
TRBV9,.,TRBD1,TRBJ1-2,CASSHEGGGYGYTF,TGTGCCAGCAGCCACGAAGGGGGCGGCTATGGCTACACCTTC
TRBV6-2/TRBV6-3,.,.,TRBJ1-1,CASSWGTSQTTEAFF,TGTGCCAGCAGTTGGGGGACATCGCAGACCACTGAAGCTTTCTTT
TRBV9,few,.,TRBJ1-1,CASSVGGRTEAFF,TGTGCCAGCAGCGTAGGGGGGCGGACTGAAGCTTTCTTT
TRBV19,many,TRBD1,TRBJ2-7,CASSTGTASSYEQYF,TGTGCCAGTAGCACAGGGACAGCCAGCTCCTACGAGCAGTACTTC
TRBV7-9,.,.,TRBJ2-5,CASSLIGTGPLGETQYF,TGTGCCAGCAGCTTAATTGGAACAGGCCCCCTGGGAGAGACCCAGTACTTC
TRBV4-2,.,.,TRBJ1-4,CASSQVGGSTNEKLFF,TGTGCCAGCAGCCAAGTAGGAGGGTCAACTAATGAAAAACTGTTTTTT
TRBV7-2,.,.,TRBJ2-1,CASSLRGGPRAGNEQFF,TGTGCCAGCAGCTTAAGGGGGGGCCCGCGGGCTGGCAATGAGCAGTTCTTC
TRBV7-2,.,TRBD2,TRBJ2-7,CASSLASGGHREQYF,TGTGCCAGCAGCTTAGCCAGCGGGGGGCATAGGGAGCAGTACTTC
TRBV6-5,.,.,TRBJ2-5,CASSYRSGKETQYF,TGTGCCAGCAGTTACCGGTCAGGGAAAGAGACCCAGTACTTC
TRBV7-2,once,TRBD1,TRBJ1-2,CASSLVTGGYGYTF,TGTGCCAGCAGCTTAGTGACAGGGGGCTATGGCTACACCTTC
TRBV6-5,.,.,TRBJ1-1,CASSQTGYTEAFF,TGTGCCAGCAGCCAGACAGGATACACTGAAGCTTTCTTT
TRBV5-4,.,TRBD2,TRBJ2-5,CASTGTTQETQYF,TGTGCCAGCACCGGGACTACCCAAGAGACCCAGTACTTC
TRBV5-5,.,TRBD1,TRBJ2-7,CASSIGQVGGEQYF,TGTGCCAGCAGCATAGGACAGGTCGGAGGCGAGCAGTACTTC
TRBV5-1,.,.,TRBJ2-1,CASSPEPGGNEQFF,TGCGCCAGCAGCCCGGAGCCAGGGGGGAATGAGCAGTTCTTC